The sequence of this TCR beta chain was determined in a study of T cells in Graves' hyperthyroidism and ophthalmopathy. Study summary: At the time of initial diagnosis and before any treatment, peripheral blood was collected.

Researchers amplified the TCR beta CDR3 regions from RNA transcripts. RT-PCR in the first round (using the HTBI primer set) targeted the TCR CDR3. TCRdb re-analysed the multiplex PCR reads in MiXCR, keeping a single row per CDR3 protein. Among about 350,000 distinct CDR3 sequences listed, approximately 13% were seen once. This CDR3 has 15 amino acids. CDR1 is MGHDK and CDR2 is SYGVNS in the germline V gene. V lost 6 bases and J 0 bases, leaving 12 bases between the germline ends. Concerning this clonotype: Its target is not known.

Study-wide results and limits: Ophthalmopathy onset followed model prediction by a median roughly 6.5 months. A model built on 13 V-J features separated ophthalmopathy from stable hyperthyroidism.

The sample was blood. The chain combines TRBV25-1 with TRBJ1-3; D unclear. The receptor's source is a woman in her twenties or thirties with Graves' hyperthyroidism. The CDR3 nucleotides read TGTGCCAGCAGGGCCCCAGGAGCCTCTGGAAACACCATATATTTT. This encodes CASRAPGASGNTIYF.